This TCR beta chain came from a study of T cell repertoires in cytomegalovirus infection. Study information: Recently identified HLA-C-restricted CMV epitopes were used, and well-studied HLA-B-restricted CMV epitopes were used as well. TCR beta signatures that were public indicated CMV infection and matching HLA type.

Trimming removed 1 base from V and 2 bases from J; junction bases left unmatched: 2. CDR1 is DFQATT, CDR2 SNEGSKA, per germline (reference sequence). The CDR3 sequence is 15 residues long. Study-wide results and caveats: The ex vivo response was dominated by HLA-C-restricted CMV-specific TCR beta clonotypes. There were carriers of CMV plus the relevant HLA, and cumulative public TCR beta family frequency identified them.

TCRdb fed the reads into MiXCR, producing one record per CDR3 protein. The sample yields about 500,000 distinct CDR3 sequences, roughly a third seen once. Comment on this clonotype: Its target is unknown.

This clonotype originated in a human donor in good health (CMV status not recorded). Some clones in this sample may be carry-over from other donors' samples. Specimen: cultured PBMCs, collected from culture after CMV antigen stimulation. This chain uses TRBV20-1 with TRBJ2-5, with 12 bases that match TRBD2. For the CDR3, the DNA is TGCAGTGCTAGAGGGACTAGCGGGGTGCAAGAGACCCAGTACTTC. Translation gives CSARGTSGVQETQYF.